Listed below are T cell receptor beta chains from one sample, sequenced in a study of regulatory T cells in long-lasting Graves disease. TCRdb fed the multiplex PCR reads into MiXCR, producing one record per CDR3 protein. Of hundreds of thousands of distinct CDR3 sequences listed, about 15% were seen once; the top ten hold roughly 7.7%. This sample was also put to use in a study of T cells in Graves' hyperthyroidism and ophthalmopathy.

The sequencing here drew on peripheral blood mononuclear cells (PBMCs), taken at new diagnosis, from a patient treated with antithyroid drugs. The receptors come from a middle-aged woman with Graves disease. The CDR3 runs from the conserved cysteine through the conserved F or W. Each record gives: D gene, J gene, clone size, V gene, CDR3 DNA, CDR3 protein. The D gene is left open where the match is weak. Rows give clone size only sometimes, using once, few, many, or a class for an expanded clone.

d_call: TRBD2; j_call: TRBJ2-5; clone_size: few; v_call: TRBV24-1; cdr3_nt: TGTGCCACCAGTGACGCGACTAGCGGGATTGAGACCCAGTACTTC; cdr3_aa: CATSDATSGIETQYF
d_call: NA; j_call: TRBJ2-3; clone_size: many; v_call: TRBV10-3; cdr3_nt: TGTGCCATCAGGGACGCGGAACCTACAGATACGCAGTATTTT; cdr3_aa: CAIRDAEPTDTQYF
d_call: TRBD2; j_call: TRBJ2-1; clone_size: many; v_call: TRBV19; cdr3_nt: TGTGCCAGTAGTATAGAACGGACTAGCGGGACCGGGGAGCAGTTCTTC; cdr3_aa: CASSIERTSGTGEQFF
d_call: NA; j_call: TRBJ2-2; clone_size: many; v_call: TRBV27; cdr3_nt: TGTGCCAGCAGTCTCAACTCCGGGGAGCTGTTTTTT; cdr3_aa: CASSLNSGELFF
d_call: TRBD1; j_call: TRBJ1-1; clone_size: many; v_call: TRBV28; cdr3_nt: TGTGCCAGCTCCAGGACAGGGTTTAACACTGAAGCTTTCTTT; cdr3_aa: CASSRTGFNTEAFF
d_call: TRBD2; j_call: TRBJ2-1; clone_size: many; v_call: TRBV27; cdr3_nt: TGTGCCAGCAGTTTAGGCGGGAGCTCCAATGAGCAGTTCTTC; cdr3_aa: CASSLGGSSNEQFF
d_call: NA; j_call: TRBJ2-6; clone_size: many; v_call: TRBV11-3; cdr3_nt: TGTGCCAGCAGCTTAAGGGGGAACTCTGGGGCCAACGTCCTGACTTTC; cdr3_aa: CASSLRGNSGANVLTF
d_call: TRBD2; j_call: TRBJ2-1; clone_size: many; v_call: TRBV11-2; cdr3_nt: TGTGCCAGCAGCCCCACGACAGTGACTAGCGCCTCCGAGCAGTTCTTC; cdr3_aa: CASSPTTVTSASEQFF
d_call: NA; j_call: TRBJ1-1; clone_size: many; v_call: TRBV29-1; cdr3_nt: TGCAGCGCACTAAACACTGAAGCTTTCTTT; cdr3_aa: CSALNTEAFF
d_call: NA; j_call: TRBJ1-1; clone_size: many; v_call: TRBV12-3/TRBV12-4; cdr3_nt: TGTGCCAGCAGCCAGGGATTCACTGAAGCTTTCTTT; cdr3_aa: CASSQGFTEAFF
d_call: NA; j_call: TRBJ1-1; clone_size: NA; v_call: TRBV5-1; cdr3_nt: TGCGCCAGCAGCACGGACATGTCTGAAGCTTTCTTT; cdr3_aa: CASSTDMSEAFF
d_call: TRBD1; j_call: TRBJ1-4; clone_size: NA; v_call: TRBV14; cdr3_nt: TGTGCCAGCAGCCCGACAGGGGGCTTTAATGAAAAACTGTTTTTT; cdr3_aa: CASSPTGGFNEKLFF
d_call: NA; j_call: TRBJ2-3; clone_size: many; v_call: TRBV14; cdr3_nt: TGTGCCAGCAGCCCCCACACAGATACGCAGTATTTT; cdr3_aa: CASSPHTDTQYF
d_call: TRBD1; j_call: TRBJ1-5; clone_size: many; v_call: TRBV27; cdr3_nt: TGTGCCAGCAGTTTATCCCCCGACAGGGTTCAGCCCCAGCATTTT; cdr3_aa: CASSLSPDRVQPQHF
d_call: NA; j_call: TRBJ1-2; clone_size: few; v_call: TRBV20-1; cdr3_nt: TGCAGTGCTACCATGGGTGACTATGGCTACACCTTC; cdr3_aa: CSATMGDYGYTF
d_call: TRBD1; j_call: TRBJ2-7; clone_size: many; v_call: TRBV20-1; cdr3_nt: TGCAGTGTGTGGGGGAACAGGGGTGGCTCCTACGAGCAGTACTTC; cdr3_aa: CSVWGNRGGSYEQYF
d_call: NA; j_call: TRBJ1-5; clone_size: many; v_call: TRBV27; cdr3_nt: TGTGCCAGCAGACCCATGGGGGCTAGCAATCAGCCCCAGCATTTT; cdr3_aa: CASRPMGASNQPQHF
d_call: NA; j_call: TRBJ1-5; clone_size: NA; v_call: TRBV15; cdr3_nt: TGTGCCACCAGCTCACACGGGGGTCGGAATCAGCCCCAGCATTTT; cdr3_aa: CATSSHGGRNQPQHF